This TCR beta chain was obtained from a study of blood T cell repertoires in COVID-19. Study-wide background: The samples span acute and convalescent COVID-19 from the United States, Italy and Spain.

Germline V gives CDR1 GTSNPN, CDR2 SVGIG (reference sequence). V was cut by 1 base and J by 4 bases, with 8 bases left in between. This CDR3 is 13 amino acids long. Sequencing used immunoSEQ multiplex PCR; TCRdb keeps in-frame clones, though not all of them. The top ten clones hold 7% to 9.5% of a sample with tens of thousands of clones, around 87% of them seen once. The sequencing input was peripheral blood. The chain uses TRBV30 and TRBJ1-3; D not certain. This clonotype was sampled from a man aged 50 to 59 with active COVID-19. The CDR3 DNA follows: TGTGCCTGGAGTGCCACTTTCGGAAACACCATATATTTT. Translated, it gives CAWSATFGNTIYF. Filled out from reference TRBV30 and TRBJ1-3, the complete variable domain reads SQTIHQWPATLVQPVGSPLSLECTVEGTSNPNLYWYRQAAGRGLQLLFYSVGIGQISSEVPQNLSASRPQDRQFILSSKKLLLSDSGFYLCAWSATFGNTIYFGEGSWLTVV.